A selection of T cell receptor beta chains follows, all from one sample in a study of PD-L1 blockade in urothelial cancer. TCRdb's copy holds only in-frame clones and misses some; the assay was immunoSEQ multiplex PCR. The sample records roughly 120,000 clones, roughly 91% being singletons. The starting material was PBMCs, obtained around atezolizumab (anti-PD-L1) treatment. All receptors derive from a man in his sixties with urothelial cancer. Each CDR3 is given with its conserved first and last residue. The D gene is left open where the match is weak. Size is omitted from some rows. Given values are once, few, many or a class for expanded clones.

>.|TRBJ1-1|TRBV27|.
CASSLSPLGGVTEAFF
TGTGCCAGCAGTTTATCGCCCCTGGGGGGGGTGACTGAAGCTTTCTTT
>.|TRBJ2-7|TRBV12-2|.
CASRLRLGQGNIRYEQYF
TGTGCAAGTCGCTTACGGTTGGGACAGGGAAATATCCGCTACGAGCAGTACTTC
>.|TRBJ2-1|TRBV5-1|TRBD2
CASSPDGRPYNEQFF
TGCGCCAGCAGCCCCGACGGGAGGCCCTACAATGAGCAGTTCTTC
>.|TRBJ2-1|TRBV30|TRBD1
CAWSVQGIRNEQFF
TGTGCCTGGAGTGTACAGGGGATACGCAATGAGCAGTTCTTC
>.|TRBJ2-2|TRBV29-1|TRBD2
CSVVGGGAGTGELFF
TGCAGCGTTGTGGGCGGGGGGGCTGGCACCGGGGAGCTGTTTTTT
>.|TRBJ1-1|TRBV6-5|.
CASRTTTEAFF
TGTGCCAGCAGGACAACAACCGAAGCTTTCTTT
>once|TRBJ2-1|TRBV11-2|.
CASSLAGRGRGNEQFF
TGTGCCAGCAGCTTAGCCGGCAGGGGAAGGGGCAATGAGCAGTTCTTC
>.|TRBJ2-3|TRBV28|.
CASKRGSTDTQYF
TGTGCCAGCAAAAGGGGAAGCACAGATACGCAGTATTTT
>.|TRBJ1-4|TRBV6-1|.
CASSEWRGQKLFF
TGTGCCAGCAGTGAATGGCGGGGACAAAAACTGTTTTTT
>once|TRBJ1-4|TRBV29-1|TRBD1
CSAGQGAGEKLFF
TGCAGCGCGGGACAGGGGGCGGGGGAAAAACTGTTTTTT
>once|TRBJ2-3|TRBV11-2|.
CASSLLGQGSTDTQYF
TGTGCCAGCAGCTTACTAGGCCAGGGGAGCACAGATACGCAGTATTTT
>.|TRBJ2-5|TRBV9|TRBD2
CASSPLASGGAKQETQYF
TGTGCCAGCAGCCCACTAGCTAGCGGGGGGGCCAAACAAGAGACCCAGTACTTC
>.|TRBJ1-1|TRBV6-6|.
CASSQTIQGLNTEAFF
TGTGCCAGCAGTCAGACTATACAGGGATTGAACACTGAAGCTTTCTTT
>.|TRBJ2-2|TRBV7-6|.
CASSLALFAGELFF
TGTGCCAGCAGCTTAGCCCTGTTCGCCGGGGAGCTGTTTTTT
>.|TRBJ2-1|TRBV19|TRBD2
CASSIDFGLAGSYNEQFF
TGTGCCAGTAGTATAGATTTCGGGCTAGCGGGCTCCTACAATGAGCAGTTCTTC
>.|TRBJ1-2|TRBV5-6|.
CASGRETYGYTF
TGTGCCAGCGGCCGGGAGACTTATGGCTACACCTTC
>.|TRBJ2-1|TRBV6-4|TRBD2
CASSTSGGDNEQFF
TGTGCCAGCAGTACTAGCGGGGGGGACAATGAGCAGTTCTTC
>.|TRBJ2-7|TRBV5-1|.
CASSLEPREQNEQYF
TGCGCCAGCAGCTTGGAACCTAGGGAGCAGAACGAGCAGTACTTC
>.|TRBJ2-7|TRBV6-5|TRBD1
CASRSGQASYEQYF
TGTGCCAGCAGATCGGGACAGGCCTCCTACGAGCAGTACTTC
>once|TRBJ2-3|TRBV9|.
CASSNRQVGDKDTQYF
TGTGCCAGCAGCAACAGACAGGTTGGGGATAAGGATACGCAGTATTTT
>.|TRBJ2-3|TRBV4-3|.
CASSQETAGSGTDTQYF
TGCGCCAGCAGCCAAGAAACGGCAGGGTCGGGCACAGATACGCAGTATTTT
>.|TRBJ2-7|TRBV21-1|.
CASSIKGGGGSYEQYF
TGTGCCAGCAGCATAAAGGGGGGGGGCGGATCCTACGAGCAGTACTTC
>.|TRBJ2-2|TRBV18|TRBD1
CASSPPYDRANTGELFF
TGTGCCAGCTCACCACCGTACGACAGGGCGAACACCGGGGAGCTGTTTTTT
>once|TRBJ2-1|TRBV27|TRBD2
CASSLSSWLPSGSGYNEQFF
TGTGCCAGCAGTTTATCTTCCTGGCTCCCCAGCGGGAGTGGGTACAATGAGCAGTTCTTC
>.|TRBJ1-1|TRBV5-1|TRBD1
CASSGLYRGVGTEAFF
TGCGCCAGCAGCGGCCTCTACAGGGGAGTCGGCACTGAAGCTTTCTTT
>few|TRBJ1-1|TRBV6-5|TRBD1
CASSQGALDTEAFF
TGTGCCAGCTCTCAGGGGGCCTTGGACACTGAAGCTTTCTTT
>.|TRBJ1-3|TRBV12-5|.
CASAPVIPGNTIYF
TGTGCTAGTGCCCCAGTTATCCCTGGAAACACCATATATTTT
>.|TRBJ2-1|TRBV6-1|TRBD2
CASSEESGRVLFNEQFF
TGTGCCAGCAGTGAAGAGAGCGGGAGGGTCCTTTTCAATGAGCAGTTCTTC
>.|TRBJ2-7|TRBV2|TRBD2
CASSAPGGRFYEQYF
TGTGCCAGCAGTGCCCCCGGCGGGAGGTTCTACGAGCAGTACTTC
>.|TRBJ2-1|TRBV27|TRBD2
CASRGSGSWNEQFF
TGTGCCAGCAGAGGGAGCGGGAGTTGGAATGAGCAGTTCTTC
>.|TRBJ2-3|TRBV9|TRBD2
CASSVVGSGGTDTQYF
TGTGCCAGCAGCGTAGTGGGTAGCGGGGGCACAGATACGCAGTATTTT
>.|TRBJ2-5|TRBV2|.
CASSVFSVGGVETQYF
TGTGCCAGCAGTGTCTTTAGCGTCGGTGGAGTAGAGACCCAGTACTTC